Listed below are T cell receptor beta chains from one sample, sequenced in a study of T cell repertoires in cytomegalovirus infection. TCRdb redid the calling of the reads with MiXCR, one entry per CDR3 protein. The profile covers hundreds of thousands of distinct CDR3 sequences, with under 20% appearing a single time and 12% taken by the ten largest. Sample: PBMCs. These receptors were obtained from a human donor in good health (CMV status not recorded). Some clones in this sample may be carry-over from other donors' samples. Each CDR3 is given with its conserved first and last residue. The D gene is left open where the match is weak. Some rows have no size entry. The others give once, few or many, or a class for an expanded clone.

12,.,TRBJ2-7,TRBV28,.,CASSLPHSEQYF,TGTGCCAGCAGTTTACCCCACTCCGAGCAGTACTTC
15,TRBD2,TRBJ2-2,TRBV29-1,few,CSVAAGGPRTGELFF,TGCAGCGTTGCAGCGGGGGGGCCGCGCACCGGGGAGCTGTTTTTT
16,TRBD1,TRBJ2-7,TRBV7-3,.,CASSPTGAETTYEQYF,TGTGCCAGCAGCCCGACAGGGGCGGAGACCACCTACGAGCAGTACTTC
13,.,TRBJ2-3,TRBV27,.,CASSTLVTDTQYF,TGTGCCAGCAGTACCCTTGTCACAGATACGCAGTATTTT
16,.,TRBJ2-3,TRBV5-4,few,CASSPGVGFSTDTQYF,TGTGCCAGCAGCCCGGGGGTGGGTTTTAGCACAGATACGCAGTATTTT
15,TRBD1,TRBJ2-1,TRBV29-1,few,CSGKKTGISYNEQFF,TGCAGCGGTAAAAAGACAGGGATCTCCTACAATGAGCAGTTCTTC
17,.,TRBJ2-3,TRBV7-2,many,CASSGEWGAASTDTQYF,TGTGCCAGCAGCGGGGAATGGGGCGCGGCTAGCACAGATACGCAGTATTTT
13,.,TRBJ2-7,TRBV20-1,.,CSAPLGGFYEQYF,TGCAGTGCCCCGCTCGGGGGATTTTACGAGCAGTACTTC
13,.,TRBJ1-1,TRBV28,many,CASSPEGYTEAFF,TGTGCCAGCAGTCCCGAGGGATACACTGAAGCTTTCTTT
15,TRBD2,TRBJ2-7,TRBV5-1,.,CASSLALAASYEQYF,TGCGCCAGCAGCTTGGCGCTAGCGGCCTCCTACGAGCAGTACTTC
14,.,TRBJ1-2,TRBV7-2,many,CASSLDRQRYGYTF,TGTGCCAGCAGCTTAGATCGGCAGAGGTATGGCTACACCTTC
15,.,TRBJ1-1,TRBV12-3/TRBV12-4,.,CASSSLSRMNTEAFF,TGTGCCAGCAGTTCTCTTTCCCGGATGAACACTGAAGCTTTCTTT
16,TRBD1,TRBJ2-3,TRBV7-8,many,CASSPDPDRVTDTQYF,TGTGCCAGCAGCCCAGACCCGGACAGGGTGACAGATACGCAGTATTTT
15,.,TRBJ2-1,TRBV6-1,few,CASRGLQGMYNEQFF,TGTGCCAGCAGGGGACTACAGGGGATGTACAATGAGCAGTTCTTC
16,.,TRBJ1-2,TRBV6-5,many,CASSYSWGDYNYGYTF,TGTGCCAGCAGTTACTCCTGGGGGGATTACAACTATGGCTACACCTTC
14,TRBD1,TRBJ2-2,TRBV5-6,.,CASSDAGGTGELFF,TGTGCCAGCAGCGATGCAGGGGGCACCGGGGAGCTGTTTTTT
14,TRBD1,TRBJ2-7,TRBV7-8,many,CASSKETGAYEQYF,TGTGCCAGCAGCAAAGAGACAGGGGCCTACGAGCAGTACTTC
12,.,TRBJ2-2,TRBV7-2,many,CASSSFTGELFF,TGTGCCAGCAGCTCATTCACCGGGGAGCTGTTTTTT
14,.,TRBJ1-2,TRBV28,.,CASSFLVGGSGYTF,TGTGCCAGCAGTTTCCTAGTAGGGGGGAGTGGCTACACCTTC
15,.,TRBJ2-1,TRBV7-7,few,CASSLGLSSYNEQFF,TGTGCTAGCAGCTTAGGACTGAGCTCCTACAATGAGCAGTTCTTC
17,TRBD1,TRBJ2-1,TRBV7-2,many,CASSYPPGQGTYNEQFF,TGTGCCAGCAGCTACCCCCCGGGACAGGGGACCTACAATGAGCAGTTCTTC
16,.,TRBJ1-5,TRBV6-2/TRBV6-3,many,CASRVGGLRGNQPQHF,TGTGCCAGCAGAGTTGGGGGACTCAGGGGCAATCAGCCCCAGCATTTT
15,.,TRBJ1-6,TRBV7-2,few,CASSPWTGDNSPLHF,TGTGCCAGCAGCCCCTGGACGGGGGATAATTCACCCCTCCACTTT
13,.,TRBJ1-1,TRBV7-2,many,CASSLSGWTEAFF,TGTGCCAGCAGCTTATCAGGGTGGACTGAAGCTTTCTTT